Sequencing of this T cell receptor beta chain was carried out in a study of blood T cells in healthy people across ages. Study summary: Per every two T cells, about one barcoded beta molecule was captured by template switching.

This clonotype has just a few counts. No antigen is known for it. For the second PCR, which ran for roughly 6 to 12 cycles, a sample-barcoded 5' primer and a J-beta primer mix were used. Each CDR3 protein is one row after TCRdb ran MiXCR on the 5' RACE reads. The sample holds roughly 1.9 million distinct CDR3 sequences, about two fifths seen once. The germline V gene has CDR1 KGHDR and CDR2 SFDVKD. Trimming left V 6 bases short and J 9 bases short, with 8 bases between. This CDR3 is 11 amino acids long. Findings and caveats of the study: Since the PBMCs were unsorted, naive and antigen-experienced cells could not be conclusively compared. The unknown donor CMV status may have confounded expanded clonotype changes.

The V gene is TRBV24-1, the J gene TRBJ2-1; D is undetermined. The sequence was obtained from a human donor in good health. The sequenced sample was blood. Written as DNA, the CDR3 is TGTGCCACCAGTTTTGGTACTGAGCAGTTCTTC. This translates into CATSFGTEQFF.